This T cell receptor beta chain was identified during a study of cytomegalovirus exposure and HLA in healthy donors. Study-level findings and limits: Later analysis placed DRB1 highest and HLA-C lowest in TCR association rates, which differed by HLA locus. Within a later analysis, the majority of CMV-associated TCR beta chains appeared HLA-restricted.

At sampling all donors were nominally healthy, likely with unrecorded immune exposures. PCR amplification relied on 60 Vbeta primers (plus 13 Jbeta primers). The data were produced by immunoSEQ multiplex PCR, yet TCRdb's version contains in-frame clones alone and is incomplete. The sample consists of about 89,000 clones, around 77% of them appearing once. Trimming took 1 base from V and 2 from J, leaving 12 bases between them. Germline V gene lookup returns CDR1 LGHNA and CDR2 YNFKEQ. The CDR3 contains 15 residues. Remarks on this clone: Its antigen remains unknown.

The clonotype comes from a man aged 25-45 years in good health and CMV-seronegative. The rearrangement uses TRBV4-2 and TRBJ2-7; D possibly corresponds to TRBD1 (5 bases). The sequencing sample was made of PBMCs. The DNA for the CDR3 is TGTGCCAGCAGCCAAGGGTCACAGGTTACCTACGAGCAGTACTTC. Translating it yields CASSQGSQVTYEQYF.